These T cell receptor beta chains were read from a single sample in a study of spatial heterogeneity in lung cancer. TCRdb reprocessed the 5' RACE reads with MiXCR, giving one entry per CDR3 protein. Of 7,300 or so distinct CDR3 sequences listed, 15% to 17% are singletons. The sequencing used normal lung tissue next to the tumor, collected at surgery. The receptors shown here come from a male donor with early-stage non-small cell lung cancer. Each CDR3 is given with its conserved first and last residue. Fields, in order: V gene, J gene, clone size, D gene, CDR3 protein, CDR3 DNA. D genes are given only for firm matches. Where a row states a size, it is once, few, many or the class of an expanded clone; other rows omit it.

v_gene: TRBV10-3; j_gene: TRBJ1-1; abundance: .; d_gene: TRBD1; CDR3aa: CATYQGATTEAFF; CDR3nt: TGTGCCACCTATCAGGGGGCGACCACTGAAGCTTTCTTT
v_gene: TRBV6-1; j_gene: TRBJ1-5; abundance: few; d_gene: TRBD1; CDR3aa: CASTLDRDPNQPQHF; CDR3nt: TGTGCCAGCACCCTGGACAGGGATCCCAATCAGCCCCAGCATTTT
v_gene: TRBV7-2; j_gene: TRBJ1-1; abundance: few; d_gene: TRBD1; CDR3aa: CASSPGGEYPEAFF; CDR3nt: TGTGCCAGCAGCCCAGGGGGAGAATATCCTGAAGCTTTCTTT
v_gene: TRBV6-1; j_gene: TRBJ1-6; abundance: .; d_gene: TRBD1; CDR3aa: CASSERQGTPLHF; CDR3nt: TGTGCCAGCAGTGAAAGACAGGGAACACCCCTCCACTTT
v_gene: TRBV5-1; j_gene: TRBJ2-6; abundance: .; d_gene: .; CDR3aa: CASSPLISGADVLTF; CDR3nt: TGCGCCAGCAGCCCCCTCATCTCTGGGGCCGACGTCCTGACTTTC
v_gene: TRBV6-2/TRBV6-3; j_gene: TRBJ2-7; abundance: medium-sized; d_gene: .; CDR3aa: CASSYSQTYEQYF; CDR3nt: TGTGCCAGCAGTTACTCACAGACCTACGAGCAGTACTTC
v_gene: TRBV9; j_gene: TRBJ2-5; abundance: few; d_gene: .; CDR3aa: CASSEAGSGETQYF; CDR3nt: TGTGCCAGCAGCGAGGCGGGGTCCGGAGAGACCCAGTACTTC
v_gene: TRBV2; j_gene: TRBJ1-5; abundance: many; d_gene: .; CDR3aa: CASRTLNSNQPQHF; CDR3nt: TGTGCCAGCAGAACACTAAATAGCAATCAGCCCCAGCATTTT
v_gene: TRBV28; j_gene: TRBJ2-1; abundance: many; d_gene: .; CDR3aa: CASRGNYNEQFF; CDR3nt: TGTGCCAGCAGGGGGAACTACAATGAGCAGTTCTTC
v_gene: TRBV3-1; j_gene: TRBJ2-5; abundance: few; d_gene: .; CDR3aa: CASSQDRRTGETQYF; CDR3nt: TGTGCCAGCAGCCAAGATCGGCGGACTGGAGAGACCCAGTACTTC